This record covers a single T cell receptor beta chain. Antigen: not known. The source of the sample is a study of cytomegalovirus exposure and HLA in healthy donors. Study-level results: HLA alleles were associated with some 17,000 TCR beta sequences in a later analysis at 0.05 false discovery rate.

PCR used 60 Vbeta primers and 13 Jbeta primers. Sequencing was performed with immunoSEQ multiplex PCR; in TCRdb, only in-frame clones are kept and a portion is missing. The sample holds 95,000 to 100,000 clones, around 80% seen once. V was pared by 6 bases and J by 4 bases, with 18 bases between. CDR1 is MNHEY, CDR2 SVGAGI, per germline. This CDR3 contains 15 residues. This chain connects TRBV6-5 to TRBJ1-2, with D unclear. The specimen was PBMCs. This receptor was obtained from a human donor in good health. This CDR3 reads CASSLLMGSGYGYTF. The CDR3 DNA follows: TGTGCCAGCAGCCTTCTCATGGGGAGCGGCTATGGCTACACCTTC.